Presented here are 18 T cell receptor beta chains from one specimen sequenced in a study of T cells expressing NK-cell markers. One entry per CDR3 protein, without DNA, is what TCRdb gives after re-calling the 5' RACE reads. The sample table sets out approximately 440,000 distinct CDR3 sequences. The sample taken for sequencing was blood T cells: a sorted CD56 or NKG2C T cell subset, CD4+ or CD8+ T cells, or bulk PBMC T cells (not recorded which). The receptors were gathered from a woman in her 50s in good health.

This chain links TRBV11-3 with TRBJ2-2; TCRdb names TRBD1, which stays unverified in the absence of DNA. CDR1 SGHNT and CDR2 YENEEA come from the germline V gene. The CDR3 runs 16 residues. The CDR3 is CASSARGTANTGELFF.

The chain links TRBV2 to TRBJ2-3; checking the TCRdb D call of TRBD1 is not possible without DNA. The CDR3 has 13 amino acids. From germline, CDR1 is SNHLY and CDR2 FYNNEI. CDR3 in amino acids: CASNGQPEDTQYF.

The chain combines TRBV10-3 with TRBJ2-2; no DNA is available, so the TRBD2 call from TCRdb remains unchecked. The germline gives CDR1 ENHRY, CDR2 SYGVKD. This CDR3 contains 18 residues. The CDR3 sequence: CAISELAQMGTNTGELFF.

This chain connects TRBV7-3 to TRBJ1-1; TCRdb's D call, TRBD1, is unchecked because there is no DNA. Germline-derived CDR1 and CDR2 are SGHTA and FQGTGA. The CDR3 has 14 residues. The CDR3 reads CASSSLGGNTEAFF.

The V and J genes are TRBV20-1 and TRBJ1-5; lacking DNA, the TRBD1 call made by TCRdb goes unchecked. Germline CDR1 is DFQATT and CDR2 is SNEGSKA (reference sequence). CDR3 size: 14 residues. The chain's CDR3 is CSAWTGGWDQPQHF.

The chain uses TRBV3-1 and TRBJ2-5; TCRdb indicates TRBD2, and absent DNA this call remains unverified. The CDR3 consists of 16 residues. Germline lookup yields CDR1 LGHDT and CDR2 YNNKEL (reference sequence). The CDR3 here is CASSRLAGAPQETQYF.

This chain's CDR3 is CASSVGERWGNTIYF. V gene TRBV9 combines with J gene TRBJ1-3. CDR1 is SGDLS and CDR2 is YYNGEE in the germline V gene. The CDR3 covers 15 residues.

The chain has TRBV3-1 and TRBJ2-1; the TRBD2 assignment by TCRdb is unverifiable without DNA. From germline, CDR1 is LGHDT and CDR2 YNNKEL (reference sequence). The CDR3 is 12 residues long. The CDR3 region is CASSHSASEQFF.

The chain joins TRBV7-9 to TRBJ1-1; lacking DNA, the TRBD1 call made by TCRdb goes unchecked. The V gene's germline CDR1 is SEHNR and CDR2 FQNEAQ (reference sequence). The CDR3 spans 14 residues. This chain's CDR3 is CASSRQGVSTEAFF.

This chain uses TRBV9 with TRBJ2-3; there is no DNA to check the TCRdb D call of TRBD1. Germline V gene lookup returns CDR1 SGDLS and CDR2 YYNGEE. This CDR3 spans 14 amino acids. This CDR3 is CASSPSGTGDTQYF.

V usage is TRBV11-2 and J usage is TRBJ2-7; the D call from TCRdb, TRBD1, cannot be confirmed without DNA. The CDR3 loop spans 15 amino acids. The germline V gene has CDR1 SGHAT and CDR2 FQNNGV. The CDR3 loop reads CASSRIRTGAYEQYF.

V and J are TRBV4-1 and TRBJ2-5; TCRdb picks TRBD1, but there is no DNA to check that call. Germline CDR1 MGHRA, CDR2 YSYEKL. The CDR3 consists of 15 residues. The CDR3 sequence is CASSRLGDGLETQYF.

This chain joins TRBV29-1 and TRBJ2-7; absent DNA, TCRdb's TRBD2 call cannot be checked. The CDR3 contains 13 residues. Germline CDR1 SQVTM, CDR2 ANQGSEA. CDR3 in amino acids: CSVGSLALHEQYF.

The chain has TRBV29-1 and TRBJ2-5; TCRdb returns TRBD1, unconfirmable since there is no DNA. The CDR3 runs to 12 residues. The germline V gene encodes CDR1 SQVTM and CDR2 ANQGSEA. CDR3 sequence reads: CSVRRAQETQYF.

The chain links TRBV6-5 to TRBJ1-2; no DNA is available, so the TRBD1 call from TCRdb remains unchecked. Germline CDR1 is MNHEY and CDR2 is SVGAGI. The CDR3 runs to 14 residues. CDR3 in amino acids: CASGDGTGNYGYTF.

J is TRBJ1-5 and V is TRBV15; TCRdb selects TRBD1, and the lack of DNA leaves this call unchecked. CDR1 and CDR2 (germline): LNHNV, YYDKDF (reference sequence). CDR3 length equals 12 residues. CDR3 loop: CATRTGKRPQHF.

The V call is TRBV3-1, the J call TRBJ1-2. From germline, CDR1 is LGHDT and CDR2 YNNKEL (reference sequence). This CDR3 is 17 amino acids long. The CDR3 loop reads CASSQEVLAQISGGYTF.

V usage is TRBV27 and J usage is TRBJ2-3. Germline V gene lookup returns CDR1 MNHEY and CDR2 SMNVEV (reference sequence). The CDR3 has 15 amino acids. CDR3 residues: CASSLSSSATDTQYF.